The 25 T cell receptor beta chains below were found in one sample sequenced in a study of cytomegalovirus exposure and HLA in healthy donors. PCR employed 60 Vbeta and 13 Jbeta primers. TCRdb's table, derived via immunoSEQ multiplex PCR, lists solely in-frame clones and lacks some. The data show 130,000 to 150,000 clones, with approximately 82% seen just once and roughly 9.7% held by the top ten. The sequenced sample consisted of PBMCs. Every receptor here comes from a woman in her fifties or sixties in good health and CMV-seropositive.

This clone was seen only once. The same CDR3 can be traced to other DNA sequences in this sample. The CDR3 DNA sequence: TGTGCCAGCAGCTTAGTGGCGGGCCCCTACGAGCAGTACTTC. Its translation is CASSLVAGPYEQYF. This rearrangement joins TRBV11-2 to TRBJ2-7, with a tentative D call TRBD2 (5 bases). CDR1 and CDR2 (germline): SGHAT, FQNNGV. Trimming removed 1 base from V and 2 bases from J, with 9 bases in between. This CDR3 is built from 14 residues.

This sequence joins TRBV27 and TRBJ2-1; 9 bases map to TRBD2. With V trimmed by 5 bases and J by 5 bases, 7 bases remained unmatched. CDR3 size: 15 residues. The germline V gene has CDR1 MNHEY and CDR2 SMNVEV (reference sequence). CDR3 DNA sequence: TGTGCCAGCAGTCCTAGCGGGACCCTTAACAATGAGCAGTTCTTC. Translation gives CASSPSGTLNNEQFF.

The table lists this clone with a count of one. The chain links TRBV25-1 to TRBJ2-5; D unclear. Germline lookup yields CDR1 MGHDK and CDR2 SYGVNS. Trimming removed 6 bases at V and 1 base at J, with 12 bases between. CDR3 length equals 14 residues. CDR3 bases: TGTGCCAGCAGGGGTGTCGGCGGCCAAGAGACCCAGTACTTC. It codes for CASRGVGGQETQYF.

V and J are TRBV28 and TRBJ1-5, with TRBD1 matching 9 bases. With 8 bases clipped from V and 5 bases from J, the junction kept 7 bases outside the gene matches. Germline CDR1 reads MDHEN; CDR2 reads SYDVKM. The CDR3 is 14 amino acids. In nucleotides, the CDR3 is TGTGCCAGCTGGAGGGACAGGGCGGATCAGCCCCAGCATTTT. Its protein product is CASWRDRADQPQHF.

The chain uses TRBV15 and TRBJ2-1; no clear D gene. This CDR3 is 14 amino acids long. The V and J ends lost 8 bases and 2 bases respectively, with 13 bases between them. Germline CDR1 is LNHNV and CDR2 is YYDKDF (reference sequence). The CDR3: CATSSRFPYNEQFF. CDR3 sequence (DNA): TGTGCCACCTCAAGCCGTTTCCCCTACAATGAGCAGTTCTTC.

The J gene is TRBJ2-6, the V gene TRBV11-2; 7 bases align to TRBD1. Germline V lookup: CDR1 SGHAT, CDR2 FQNNGV. V lost 1 base to trimming and J lost 0 bases; unmatched junction nucleotides: 9. This CDR3 is built from 19 residues. The DNA for the CDR3 is TGTGCCAGCAGCTTAGTCCCCGGGACAGCTTACTCTGGGGCCAACGTCCTGACTTTC. Translation: CASSLVPGTAYSGANVLTF.

This chain uses TRBV29-1 with TRBJ2-5, with 7 bases aligning to TRBD2. CDR1 SQVTM and CDR2 ANQGSEA come from the germline V gene. This CDR3 is built from 12 residues. The V segment lost 4 bases and the J segment 4 bases; nucleotides outside the gene matches: 3. The CDR3 loop is CSVAGGLETQYF. The CDR3 nucleotides read TGCAGCGTTGCGGGAGGCTTAGAGACCCAGTACTTC.

With respect to this clone: Germline and junction disagree at one end, which may indicate a read error. The genes are TRBV7-7 and TRBJ1-2, with D perhaps TRBD1 (5 bases). Germline values: CDR1 SSHAT, CDR2 FNYEAQ (reference sequence). There are 14 residues in the CDR3. CDR3 amino acids: CASSLKGGDYGYTF. For the CDR3, the DNA is TGTGCTAGCAGCTTAAAAGGAGGGGACTATGGCTACACCTTC.

This chain connects TRBV6-6 to TRBJ2-7; no firm D call. Trimming took 2 bases from V and 4 from J, leaving 15 bases between them. The V gene's germline CDR1 is MNHNY and CDR2 SVGAGI (reference sequence). The CDR3 loop spans 15 amino acids. CDR3 residues: CASSYAPRPVYEQYF. The DNA for the CDR3 is TGTGCCAGCAGTTACGCCCCCAGGCCGGTATACGAGCAGTACTTC.

The chain employs TRBV7-2 and TRBJ2-2; a possible D gene is TRBD1 (6 bases). The CDR3 is made up of 15 amino acids. Germline CDR1 is SGHTA and CDR2 is FQGNSA. V was shortened by 2 bases and J by 3 bases, with 10 bases between the two germline ends. CDR3 DNA sequence: TGTGCCAGCAGCTTAACTGGGGGCGACACCGGGGAGCTGTTTTTT. It codes for CASSLTGGDTGELFF.

The rearrangement joins TRBV6-6 to TRBJ2-7; 10 nucleotides match TRBD1. Trimming took 8 bases from V and 6 from J; bases not matched to a gene: 7. This CDR3 spans 13 amino acids. Germline loops: CDR1 MNHNY, CDR2 SVGAGI (reference sequence). The CDR3 sequence is CASSRDRGLEQYF. In nucleotides, the CDR3 is TGTGCCAGCTCTCGAGACAGGGGGCTCGAGCAGTACTTC.

As DNA, the CDR3 is TGTGCCAGCATCCAGGGTGTTGGCACAGATACGCAGTATTTT. It is translated as CASIQGVGTDTQYF. The rearrangement uses TRBV6-6 and TRBJ2-3, with D perhaps matching TRBD1 (5 bases). Trimming stripped 7 bases from V and 1 base from J, with 12 bases between. Germline CDR1 and CDR2: MNHNY and SVGAGI (reference sequence). The CDR3 totals 14 residues.

The J gene is TRBJ1-3, the V gene TRBV7-2; D gene uncertain. CDR3 size: 17 residues. CDR1 and CDR2 from the germline V gene are SGHTA and FQGNSA. V was trimmed by 5 bases and J by 0 bases, leaving 17 bases between them. CDR3 region: CASSPRPGSRSGNTIYF. The CDR3 coding sequence is TGTGCCAGCAGCCCCAGGCCCGGCAGCCGCTCTGGAAACACCATATATTTT.

The gene calls are TRBV5-5 and TRBJ1-3; D is ambiguous. This CDR3 has 16 residues. Germline V gives CDR1 SGHKS, CDR2 YYEKEE (reference sequence). V lost 3 bases and J lost 2, with 15 bases in between. In DNA, the CDR3 is TGTGCCAGCAGCTCCCTAACGGAGCCCACTGGAAACACCATATATTTT. Translated: CASSSLTEPTGNTIYF.

V and J are TRBV28 and TRBJ2-5; 9 nucleotides match TRBD1. The germline V gene encodes CDR1 MDHEN and CDR2 SYDVKM. The CDR3 spans 15 residues. Germline trimming cut 4 bases from V and 3 bases from J; bases unmatched to any gene: 6. The CDR3 DNA reads as TGTGCCAGCAGTTCCAGCGGACAGGGGAAAGAGACCCAGTACTTC. As protein: CASSSSGQGKETQYF.

This rearrangement joins TRBV7-9 to TRBJ2-5, with D perhaps matching TRBD1 (5 bases). Trimming pared 3 bases from V and 5 bases from J, leaving 16 bases between. CDR1 and CDR2 (germline): SEHNR, FQNEAQ (reference sequence). This CDR3 is 15 amino acids long. CDR3 protein: CASSLGQGREETQYF. In nucleotides, the CDR3 is TGTGCCAGCAGCTTGGGGCAGGGTAGAGAGGAGACCCAGTACTTC.

The chain combines TRBV11-1 with TRBJ2-3; maybe TRBD1 (5 bases). CDR1 and CDR2 from the germline V gene are SGHAT and FQDESV (reference sequence). This CDR3 region has 14 residues. V dropped 5 bases and J dropped 6 bases, with 15 bases sitting between them. CDR3 nucleotides: TGTGCCAGCAGCGTGTGGGGCGGCCGGGATACGCAGTATTTT. The encoded protein is CASSVWGGRDTQYF.

The chain combines TRBV19 with TRBJ2-4, with 10 bases identical to TRBD1. Germline assignment: CDR1 LNHDA and CDR2 SQIVND (reference sequence). CDR3 length equals 16 residues. Trimming cost V 10 bases and J 8 bases; bases outside gene matches: 17. The CDR3 region has the DNA TGTGCCACCTCCCAGTGGAGGGGACAGGGGATGTACATTCAGTACTTC. Protein product: CATSQWRGQGMYIQYF. The entire variable domain, with the rest obtained from reference TRBV19 and TRBJ2-4, is as follows: DGGITQSPKYLFRKEGQNVTLSCEQNLNHDAMYWYRQDPGQGLRLIYYSQIVNDFQKGDIAEGYSVSREKKESFPLTVTSAQKNPTAFYLCATSQWRGQGMYIQYFGAGTRLSVL.

The chain employs TRBV5-5 and TRBJ1-4; D may be TRBD1 (5 bases). Germline CDR1 is SGHKS and CDR2 is YYEKEE (reference sequence). V was pared by 1 base and J by 8 bases, with 18 bases between. This CDR3 is 16 amino acids long. The CDR3 here is CASSLSEGREGEKLFF. The CDR3, as DNA: TGTGCCAGCAGCTTGTCAGAAGGCAGGGAAGGAGAAAAACTGTTTTTT.

The V call is TRBV29-1, the J call TRBJ2-3, with D maybe TRBD1 (5 bases). Looked up from germline, CDR1 is SQVTM and CDR2 is ANQGSEA. The V gene lost 6 bases and the J gene lost 4 bases, with 8 bases spanning the gap. The CDR3 sequence is 11 residues long. CDR3 sequence reads: CSVFRADTQYF. In DNA, the CDR3 is TGCAGCGTGTTCAGGGCAGATACGCAGTATTTT.

This clone was detected once. This sequence joins TRBV30 and TRBJ1-1; perhaps TRBD1 as D (5 bases). CDR3 size: 14 residues. Deletions cut 2 bases from V and 4 bases from J, with 14 bases between. The germline V gene has CDR1 GTSNPN and CDR2 SVGIG (reference sequence). The CDR3 protein is CAWSLGAGPTEAFF. The DNA of the CDR3 is TGTGCCTGGAGTCTTGGGGCAGGGCCCACTGAAGCTTTCTTT.

This rearrangement joins TRBV7-9 to TRBJ2-5, with 8 bases aligning to TRBD2. Germline assignment: CDR1 SEHNR and CDR2 FQNEAQ (reference sequence). J was trimmed by 5 bases and V by 8 bases; bases with no gene match: 10. CDR3 length equals 14 residues. CDR3 loop: CASSTGGGRETQYF. The CDR3 DNA is TGTGCCAGCTCAACAGGCGGGGGGCGGGAGACCCAGTACTTC.

V is TRBV7-2 and J is TRBJ2-7, with D possibly TRBD2 on 6 matching bases. Germline assignment: CDR1 SGHTA and CDR2 FQGNSA. V lost 5 bases to trimming and J lost 4 bases, with 15 bases between them. The CDR3 length is 14 residues. CDR3 DNA: TGTGCCAGCAGCCAGAGAGCGGGCGTGTACGAGCAGTACTTC. It codes for CASSQRAGVYEQYF.

This chain joins TRBV7-8 and TRBJ2-1, with D perhaps matching TRBD2 (7 bases). CDR1 is SGHVS, CDR2 FQNEAQ, per germline. The CDR3 length is 14 residues. V was trimmed by 2 bases and J by 12 bases, leaving 17 bases between them. The chain's CDR3 is CASSLIIGGPRQFF. The CDR3, as DNA: TGTGCCAGCAGCTTAATAATCGGGGGGCCAAGGCAGTTCTTC.

CDR3 region: CPGTKYYEQYF. In DNA form, the CDR3 reads TGTCCCGGGACTAAATACTACGAGCAGTACTTC. This chain connects TRBV21-1 to TRBJ2-7; no DNA check was done on the table's D call, TRBD2. TRBV21-1 corresponds to a pseudogene. The CDR3 runs to 11 residues.